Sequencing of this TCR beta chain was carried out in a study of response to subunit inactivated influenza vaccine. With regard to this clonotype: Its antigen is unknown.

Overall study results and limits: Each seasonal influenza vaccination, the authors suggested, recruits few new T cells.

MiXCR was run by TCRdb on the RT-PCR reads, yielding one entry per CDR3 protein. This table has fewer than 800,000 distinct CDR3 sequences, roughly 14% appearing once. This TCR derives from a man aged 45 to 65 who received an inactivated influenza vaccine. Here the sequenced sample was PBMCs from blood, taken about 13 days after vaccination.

As DNA, the CDR3 is TGCGCCAGCAGCTTGGACCCAGATACGCAGTATTTT. Translation: CASSLDPDTQYF. The rearrangement joins TRBV5-1 to TRBJ2-3; D ambiguous. Germline V gives CDR1 SGHRS, CDR2 YFSETQ. The CDR3 spans 12 residues. Trimming took off 0 bases at V and 4 bases at J, with 3 bases between the two ends.